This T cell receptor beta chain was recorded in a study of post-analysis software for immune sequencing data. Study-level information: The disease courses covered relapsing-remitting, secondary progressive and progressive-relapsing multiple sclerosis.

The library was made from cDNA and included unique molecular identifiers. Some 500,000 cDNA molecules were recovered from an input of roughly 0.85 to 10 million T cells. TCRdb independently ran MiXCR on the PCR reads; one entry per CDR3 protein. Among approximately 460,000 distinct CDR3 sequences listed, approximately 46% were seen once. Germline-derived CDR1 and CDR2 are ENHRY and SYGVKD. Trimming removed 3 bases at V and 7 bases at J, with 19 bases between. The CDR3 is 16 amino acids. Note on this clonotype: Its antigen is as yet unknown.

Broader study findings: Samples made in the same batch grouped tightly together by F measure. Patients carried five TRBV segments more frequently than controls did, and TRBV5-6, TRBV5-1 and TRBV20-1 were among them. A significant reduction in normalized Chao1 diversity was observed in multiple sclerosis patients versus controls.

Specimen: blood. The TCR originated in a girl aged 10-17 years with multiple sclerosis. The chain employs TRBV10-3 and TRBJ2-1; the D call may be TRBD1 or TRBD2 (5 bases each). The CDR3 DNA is TGTGCCATCAGTGACCCCGGGGCCCGCCCCATGAATGAGCAGTTCTTC. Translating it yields CAISDPGARPMNEQFF.